This TCR beta chain was found in a study of blood T cell repertoires in COVID-19. J was trimmed by 4 bases and V by 4 bases; bases with no gene match: 10. The CDR3 is 16 residues long. Germline values: CDR1 MNHNS, CDR2 SASEGT. Repertoires were generated with immunoSEQ multiplex PCR, while TCRdb's copy carries only in-frame clones and drops some. The table includes around 150,000 clones, approximately 80% detected once. Residents of about two dozen US areas, aged roughly 18 to 89 years, made up the participants. Two negative PCRs, clearance, or symptom resolution had been documented for recovered Cohort 3 donors.

Sequencing was done on a sample of PBMCs or T cells enriched from blood (not recorded which). This rearrangement joins TRBV6-1 to TRBJ2-7; 10 positions match TRBD2. This clonotype was sampled from a woman between 55 and 75 years old who had recovered from COVID-19. For the CDR3, the DNA is TGTGCCAGCAGTGCCTTAGCGGGGGGCAATGTTTACGAGCAGTACTTC. Translated, it gives CASSALAGGNVYEQYF.